These T cell receptor beta chains were read from a single sample in a study of blood T cell repertoires in COVID-19. Method: immunoSEQ multiplex PCR; TCRdb's copy keeps in-frame clones and lacks some. The sample has under 130,000 clones; around 82% are singletons. The sample consisted of peripheral blood. These receptors were taken from a human donor in a cohort sampled during active or convalescent COVID-19. The CDR3 runs from the conserved cysteine through the conserved F or W. Each record gives: clone size, D gene, J gene, V gene, CDR3 protein, CDR3 DNA. The D gene is left open where the match is weak. Only some rows state a clone size, as once, few, many or a class for expanded clones.

clone_size: NA
d_call: NA
j_call: TRBJ2-1
v_call: TRBV19
cdr3_aa: CASTSLGDEQFF
cdr3_nt: TGTGCCAGTACCTCACTCGGAGATGAGCAGTTCTTC

clone_size: NA
d_call: TRBD2
j_call: TRBJ2-7
v_call: TRBV2
cdr3_aa: CASSEGLWRGGF
cdr3_nt: TGTGCCAGCAGTGAAGGCCTCTGGCGGGGGGGCTTC

clone_size: few
d_call: NA
j_call: TRBJ2-7
v_call: TRBV7-2
cdr3_aa: CASSREAELAQYF
cdr3_nt: TGTGCCAGCAGCCGCGAGGCAGAGTTGGCGCAGTACTTC

clone_size: NA
d_call: TRBD1
j_call: TRBJ1-2
v_call: TRBV7-9
cdr3_aa: CASSDRTGGAEYGYTF
cdr3_nt: TGTGCCAGCAGCGACCGGACAGGGGGCGCGGAGTATGGCTACACCTTC

clone_size: NA
d_call: NA
j_call: TRBJ1-6
v_call: TRBV10-3
cdr3_aa: CAISDLASGFRVSPLHF
cdr3_nt: TGTGCCATCAGTGACTTGGCCAGCGGGTTTCGTGTTTCACCCCTCCACTTT

clone_size: NA
d_call: TRBD1
j_call: TRBJ2-3
v_call: TRBV6-6
cdr3_aa: CASRLDRGYPDTQYF
cdr3_nt: TGTGCCAGCAGGCTCGACAGGGGATATCCAGATACGCAGTATTTT

clone_size: NA
d_call: NA
j_call: TRBJ1-6
v_call: TRBV15
cdr3_aa: CATSRDRGSPLHF
cdr3_nt: TGTGCCACCAGCAGGGACAGAGGTTCACCCCTCCACTTT

clone_size: few
d_call: NA
j_call: TRBJ1-2
v_call: TRBV19
cdr3_aa: CASSTRSFGYTF
cdr3_nt: TGTGCCAGTAGTACTCGTAGTTTTGGCTACACCTTC

clone_size: once
d_call: NA
j_call: TRBJ1-1
v_call: TRBV5-4
cdr3_aa: CASSRRGNTEAFF
cdr3_nt: TGTGCCAGCAGCCGCCGGGGGAACACTGAAGCTTTCTTT

clone_size: few
d_call: NA
j_call: TRBJ2-1
v_call: TRBV15
cdr3_aa: CATSRDGSPPFQRGYNEQFF
cdr3_nt: TGTGCCACCAGCAGAGATGGTTCCCCCCCCTTCCAAAGGGGTTACAATGAGCAGTTCTTC

clone_size: NA
d_call: TRBD2
j_call: TRBJ2-7
v_call: TRBV4-1
cdr3_aa: CASSQDWAAGGSEQYF
cdr3_nt: TGCGCCAGCAGCCAAGATTGGGCAGCGGGGGGTTCCGAGCAGTACTTC

clone_size: once
d_call: NA
j_call: TRBJ1-4
v_call: TRBV18
cdr3_aa: CASSPSGSPEKLFF
cdr3_nt: TGTGCCAGCTCACCCTCCGGGTCCCCCGAAAAACTGTTTTTT

clone_size: NA
d_call: NA
j_call: TRBJ2-1
v_call: TRBV5-8
cdr3_aa: CASSLQGLSYNEQFF
cdr3_nt: TGTGCCAGCAGCTTACAGGGCTTATCCTACAATGAGCAGTTCTTC

clone_size: few
d_call: TRBD1
j_call: TRBJ2-7
v_call: TRBV6-5
cdr3_aa: CASSRDRGNEQYF
cdr3_nt: TGTGCCAGCAGTCGGGACAGGGGGAACGAGCAGTACTTC

clone_size: NA
d_call: TRBD1
j_call: TRBJ2-1
v_call: TRBV6-4
cdr3_aa: CASSESRGFYNEQFF
cdr3_nt: TGTGCCAGCAGTGAGAGCAGGGGGTTCTACAATGAGCAGTTCTTC

clone_size: few
d_call: TRBD1
j_call: TRBJ1-2
v_call: TRBV29-1
cdr3_aa: CSVGQGGIGYTF
cdr3_nt: TGCAGCGTGGGACAGGGGGGGATTGGCTACACCTTC

clone_size: NA
d_call: NA
j_call: TRBJ2-7
v_call: TRBV12-3/TRBV12-4
cdr3_aa: CASSLKGDEQYF
cdr3_nt: TGTGCCAGCAGTTTAAAAGGGGACGAGCAGTACTTC

clone_size: NA
d_call: TRBD1
j_call: TRBJ1-1
v_call: TRBV20-1
cdr3_aa: CSASIDRDTEAFF
cdr3_nt: TGCAGTGCTAGTATTGACAGGGACACTGAAGCTTTCTTT

clone_size: NA
d_call: NA
j_call: TRBJ1-5
v_call: TRBV28
cdr3_aa: CASKEAGQPQHF
cdr3_nt: TGTGCCAGCAAGGAGGCGGGTCAGCCCCAGCATTTT

clone_size: NA
d_call: NA
j_call: TRBJ2-7
v_call: TRBV24-1
cdr3_aa: CATSGPGAYEQYF
cdr3_nt: TGTGCCACCAGTGGTCCGGGAGCCTACGAGCAGTACTTC

clone_size: NA
d_call: NA
j_call: TRBJ2-2
v_call: TRBV9
cdr3_aa: CASSVVIGELFF
cdr3_nt: TGTGCCAGCAGCGTAGTCATTGGGGAGCTGTTTTTT

clone_size: once
d_call: TRBD1
j_call: TRBJ2-7
v_call: TRBV6-2/TRBV6-3
cdr3_aa: CASSLSTGYGYEQYF
cdr3_nt: TGTGCCAGCAGTTTGTCGACAGGGTATGGCTACGAGCAGTACTTC

clone_size: once
d_call: NA
j_call: TRBJ1-3
v_call: TRBV13
cdr3_aa: CASSSGQSSGNTIYF
cdr3_nt: TGTGCCAGCAGCTCAGGACAGAGCTCTGGAAACACCATATATTTT

clone_size: NA
d_call: TRBD1
j_call: TRBJ2-1
v_call: TRBV5-6
cdr3_aa: CASSTGQWVSEQFF
cdr3_nt: TGTGCCAGCAGCACGGGACAGTGGGTGAGTGAGCAGTTCTTC